Listed below are T cell receptor beta chains from one sample, sequenced in a study of OX40 agonist ivuxolimab in advanced cancers. The table came from immunoSEQ multiplex PCR; TCRdb's copy has only in-frame clones and leaves some out. The data show about 46,000 clones, 82% seen once. Sample: CD4+ or CD8+ T cells sorted from blood, taken in a trial of the OX40 agonist ivuxolimab. These receptors came from an adult with an advanced solid tumor such as melanoma, head and neck, liver or kidney cancer. The CDR3 runs from the conserved cysteine through the conserved F or W. D genes are given only for firm matches. Some rows have no size entry. The others give once, few or many, or a class for an expanded clone.

abundance,v_gene,j_gene,d_gene,CDR3aa,CDR3nt
-,TRBV10-3,TRBJ2-2,-,CAISESGKGSNTGELFF,TGTGCCATCAGTGAGTCGGGGAAGGGTTCGAACACCGGGGAGCTGTTTTTT
-,TRBV6-1,TRBJ1-1,TRBD1,CASCPPGQGWTEAFF,TGTGCCAGCTGCCCCCCGGGACAGGGATGGACTGAAGCTTTCTTT
-,TRBV7-2,TRBJ2-3,-,CASSSIAWGTDTQYF,TGTGCCAGCAGCTCTATTGCCTGGGGCACAGATACGCAGTATTTT
-,TRBV6-1,TRBJ1-1,TRBD1,CASSDVDREAFF,TGTGCCAGCAGTGACGTGGACAGGGAAGCTTTCTTT
-,TRBV27,TRBJ1-1,-,CASRRISNTEAFF,TGTGCCAGCAGGCGGATCTCGAACACTGAAGCTTTCTTT
-,TRBV2,TRBJ2-3,TRBD2,CASKGRLAGGDTQYF,TGTGCCAGCAAGGGGAGACTAGCGGGTGGAGATACGCAGTATTTT
-,TRBV4-2,TRBJ2-7,TRBD2,CASSHGLAGGIDEQYF,TGTGCCAGCAGCCACGGACTAGCGGGGGGTATAGACGAGCAGTACTTC
-,TRBV11-2,TRBJ2-7,-,CASSLEGGLSYEQYF,TGTGCCAGCAGCTTAGAGGGGGGACTCTCCTACGAGCAGTACTTC
-,TRBV25-1,TRBJ2-2,-,CASSFQDSGELFF,TGTGCCAGCAGTTTCCAGGATTCCGGGGAGCTGTTTTTT
-,TRBV7-9,TRBJ1-5,-,CASSRGWGDNQPQHF,TGTGCCAGCAGCCGAGGCTGGGGGGATAATCAGCCCCAGCATTTT
-,TRBV13,TRBJ2-3,TRBD2,CASSSQAGGTFRDTQYF,TGTGCCAGCAGCTCTCAAGCGGGGGGGACATTCCGAGATACGCAGTATTTT
-,TRBV30,TRBJ2-2,-,CAWRRRGATGELFF,TGTGCCTGGCGGAGACGGGGGGCGACCGGGGAGCTGTTTTTT
-,TRBV18,TRBJ1-2,TRBD1,CASSPSRGQGVDYTF,TGTGCCAGCTCACCATCCAGAGGACAGGGGGTGGACTACACCTTC
once,TRBV20-1,TRBJ1-1,-,CSASGNTEAFF,TGCAGTGCTAGCGGAAACACTGAAGCTTTCTTT
-,TRBV5-5,TRBJ1-1,TRBD1,CASSWGQRNTEAFF,TGTGCCAGCAGCTGGGGACAGAGGAACACTGAAGCTTTCTTT
-,TRBV18,TRBJ1-1,-,CASSPRQAGWTEAFF,TGTGCCAGCTCACCACGCCAGGCTGGATGGACTGAAGCTTTCTTT
-,TRBV5-1,TRBJ2-7,TRBD1,CASSLFDRAYEQYF,TGCGCCAGCAGCTTATTCGACAGGGCCTACGAGCAGTACTTC
-,TRBV14,TRBJ1-2,TRBD1,CASSQYRGGGYGYTF,TGTGCCAGCAGCCAGTACAGGGGAGGAGGCTATGGCTACACCTTC
-,TRBV7-6,TRBJ1-1,-,CASSLGGGGNTEAFF,TGTGCCAGCAGCTTAGGCGGAGGGGGGAACACTGAAGCTTTCTTT
-,TRBV4-1,TRBJ2-1,-,CASSQVVAPEGEQFF,TGCGCCAGCAGCCAAGTTGTGGCTCCCGAAGGGGAGCAGTTCTTC
-,TRBV7-3,TRBJ1-4,-,CASSLTGSTNEKLFF,TGTGCCAGCAGCCTCACAGGGTCTACTAATGAAAAACTGTTTTTT
-,TRBV10-3,TRBJ2-1,TRBD2,CAIRRLAGDNEQFF,TGTGCCATCAGGAGACTAGCGGGGGACAATGAGCAGTTCTTC
-,TRBV19,TRBJ2-4,-,CASRESDPTKNIQYF,TGTGCCAGTAGGGAATCCGATCCGACCAAAAACATTCAGTACTTC
-,TRBV5-4,TRBJ1-2,TRBD1,CASTVQGTGYGYTF,TGTGCCAGCACCGTACAGGGGACCGGCTATGGCTACACCTTC
-,TRBV5-1,TRBJ2-2,TRBD1,CASSLGDRVDTGELFF,TGCGCCAGCAGCTTGGGGGACAGGGTAGACACCGGGGAGCTGTTTTTT
-,TRBV5-1,TRBJ2-2,TRBD1,CASSLTGGNTGELFF,TGCGCCAGCAGCTTGACAGGGGGCAACACCGGGGAGCTGTTTTTT
-,TRBV12-5,TRBJ1-3,-,CASGLSGASGNTIYF,TGTGCTAGTGGTTTGTCAGGGGCGTCTGGAAACACCATATATTTT
-,TRBV9,TRBJ2-1,-,CASSVSGSSSYNEQFF,TGTGCCAGCTCTGTGAGCGGGTCGAGCTCCTACAATGAGCAGTTCTTC
-,TRBV6-4,TRBJ2-4,-,CASRPGLGEAKNIQYF,TGTGCCAGCAGACCGGGACTCGGAGAAGCCAAAAACATTCAGTACTTC
medium-sized,TRBV19,TRBJ1-1,-,CASTQGRANTEAFF,TGTGCCAGTACCCAGGGTAGGGCTAACACTGAAGCTTTCTTT
-,TRBV5-1,TRBJ2-3,-,CASSLRRGGVDTQYF,TGCGCCAGCAGCTTGCGGCGGGGTGGGGTCGATACGCAGTATTTT
-,TRBV6-5,TRBJ2-1,-,CASRTVRTAGEQFF,TGTGCCAGCAGAACCGTACGGACGGCTGGTGAGCAGTTCTTC
-,TRBV27,TRBJ2-7,TRBD1,CASSSGTGQHF,TGTGCCAGCAGTTCCGGGACAGGGCAACACTTC
-,TRBV7-3,TRBJ1-5,TRBD1,CASSSTGGNQPQHF,TGTGCCAGCAGCTCAACAGGGGGGAATCAGCCCCAGCATTTT
-,TRBV30,TRBJ1-6,-,CAWGAGAVPLHF,TGTGCCTGGGGGGCGGGAGCGGTACCCCTCCACTTT
few,TRBV29-1,TRBJ1-2,TRBD1,CSVPMGQVSYGYTF,TGCAGCGTTCCGATGGGACAGGTCTCCTATGGCTACACCTTC
-,TRBV7-3,TRBJ2-5,-,CASSLTGGKTQYF,TGTGCCAGCAGCCTTACTGGTGGGAAGACCCAGTACTTC
-,TRBV10-3,TRBJ1-1,-,CAISVESNTEAFF,TGTGCCATCAGTGTCGAATCCAACACTGAAGCTTTCTTT
-,TRBV6-1,TRBJ1-4,-,CASSPQGAEKLFF,TGTGCCAGCAGTCCACAGGGTGCGGAAAAACTGTTTTTT
once,TRBV30,TRBJ1-5,-,CAWSVSSSNQPQHF,TGTGCCTGGAGTGTTAGCAGTAGCAATCAGCCCCAGCATTTT
-,TRBV6-5,TRBJ2-1,TRBD1,CASSGTGGWNEQFF,TGTGCCAGCAGCGGGACAGGGGGCTGGAATGAGCAGTTCTTC
-,TRBV30,TRBJ1-3,-,CAWSVTGSMRNTIYF,TGTGCCTGGAGTGTAACTGGCTCGATGAGAAACACCATATATTTT
few,TRBV14,TRBJ2-3,TRBD1,CASSPTGQGAADTQYF,TGTGCCAGCAGCCCCACTGGGCAGGGGGCTGCAGATACGCAGTATTTT
once,TRBV30,TRBJ2-1,-,CAWRLAMVYNEQFF,TGTGCCTGGCGTCTAGCTATGGTCTACAATGAGCAGTTCTTC
-,TRBV2,TRBJ2-3,TRBD2,CASSLMVRGGTDTQYF,TGTGCCAGCAGCCTTATGGTTCGGGGGGGCACAGATACGCAGTATTTT